This TCR beta chain was recovered during a study of T-cell reconstitution after alpha-beta-depleted transplantation in children. Unique molecular identifiers were built into the TCRbeta library. Each CDR3 protein gets one entry after TCRdb re-called the PCR reads with MiXCR. This table holds approximately 1,000,000 distinct CDR3 sequences, roughly 29% found once. The study, taken as a whole, reports: Surviving recipient cells, namely T cells and thymic progenitors, were the source of high day-60 TCRbeta diversity in some patients. T-cell counts and diversity at one year post-transplant came mainly from newly produced T cells.

In this sample, this clonotype turned up once. Its specificity is not known. Germline CDR1 is KGHSH and CDR2 is LQKENI. This CDR3 comprises 14 residues. Trimming shortened V by 3 bases and J by 3 bases, and 10 bases separated the two germline ends. Here the sequenced sample was PBMCs, mostly from graft donor cells, taken 360 days after TCRalphabeta/CD19-depleted stem cell transplant. The chain couples TRBV18 to TRBJ2-3; tentatively, D is TRBD1 (6 bases). The clonotype was recovered from a boy in the first two years of life who had a stem cell transplant for SCID, so the T cells may come from the graft donor. Here the CDR3 DNA reads TGTGCCAGCTCACCTCAGGGGTGGACAGATACGCAGTATTTT. It translates to CASSPQGWTDTQYF.